These 9 T cell receptor beta chains were sequenced from one sample in a study of blood T cell repertoires in COVID-19. The repertoire was sequenced with immunoSEQ multiplex PCR; TCRdb's copy has only in-frame clones and lacks some. The table shows around 130,000 clones, with less than 90% occurring only once. The sequenced material came from PBMCs or T cells enriched from blood (not recorded which). These receptors were collected from a man aged 30 to 45 who had recovered from COVID-19.

The chain combines TRBV2 with TRBJ1-2, with 9 nucleotides matching TRBD1. The CDR3 spans 12 residues. Germline CDR1 SNHLY, CDR2 FYNNEI. The V and J ends lost 7 bases and 9 bases, in that order; junction bases with no gene match: 6. CDR3 nucleotide sequence: TGTGCCAGCACTACAGGGGGCGGTCGCTACACCTTC. Protein product: CASTTGGGRYTF.

The chain uses TRBV6-6 and TRBJ2-7, with a possible D match to TRBD1 (6 bases). Germline CDR1 is MNHNY and CDR2 is SVGAGI (reference sequence). This CDR3 has 15 amino acids. The V end lost 1 base, the J end lost 2 bases, and 12 bases lay between the germline ends. For the CDR3, the DNA is TGTGCCAGCAGTTACTTGACAGGTTCCGCCTACGAGCAGTACTTC. The encoded protein is CASSYLTGSAYEQYF.

The chain uses TRBV15 and TRBJ2-3, with 7 bases that match TRBD1. Germline V gene sequence: CDR1 LNHNV, CDR2 YYDKDF (reference sequence). V was pared by 0 bases and J by 5 bases, with 5 bases of the junction left unmatched. The CDR3 is 15 amino acids. The CDR3 here is CATSRDTRGQDTQYF. The DNA of the CDR3 is TGTGCCACCAGCAGAGATACGAGGGGGCAAGATACGCAGTATTTT. The complete variable domain, with remaining parts taken from reference TRBV15 and TRBJ2-3, reads DAMVIQNPRYQVTQFGKPVTLSCSQTLNHNVMYWYQQKSSQAPKLLFHYYDKDFNNEADTPDNFQSRRPNTSFCFLDIRSPGLGDTAMYLCATSRDTRGQDTQYFGPGTRLTVL.

The CDR3 nucleotides are TGTGCCAGCAAGCCACAGGGTTTCTACGAGCAGTACGTC. This encodes CASKPQGFYEQYV. The V call is TRBV2, the J call TRBJ2-7; tentative D call: TRBD1 (6 bases). Germline values: CDR1 SNHLY, CDR2 FYNNEI. The length of the CDR3 is 13 residues. The V end was cut by 7 bases, the J end by 3 bases, with 13 bases between.

The rearrangement joins TRBV7-9 to TRBJ1-3, with a possible D match to TRBD1 (5 bases). CDR1 is SEHNR, CDR2 FQNEAQ, per germline (reference sequence). Deletions cut 4 bases from V and 0 bases from J, with 7 bases between. CDR3 length: 14 residues. The CDR3 spells CASSWDFSGNTIYF. DNA of the CDR3: TGTGCCAGCAGCTGGGACTTCTCTGGAAACACCATATATTTT.

CDR3 bases: TGTGCCAGCAGCGTTTCGGGAAATCAGCCCCAGCATTTT. Its protein product is CASSVSGNQPQHF. The rearrangement uses TRBV9 and TRBJ1-5; D is unresolved. The CDR3 is 13 amino acids. Germline V lookup: CDR1 SGDLS, CDR2 YYNGEE. The V end was cut by 2 bases, the J end by 4 bases, with 7 bases between.

The chain links TRBV5-1 to TRBJ2-5; D is perhaps TRBD1 (5 bases). There are 14 residues in the CDR3. The germline V and J ends were trimmed by 3 bases and 2 bases, with 11 bases remaining between them. Germline CDR1 SGHRS, CDR2 YFSETQ. CDR3: CASSSTVKQETQYF. The CDR3 nucleotides are TGCGCCAGCAGCTCGACAGTCAAACAAGAGACCCAGTACTTC.

The rearrangement uses TRBV9 and TRBJ2-1; D may be TRBD2 (5 bases). Germline V CDR1 and CDR2: SGDLS, YYNGEE. CDR3 length: 15 residues. V was trimmed by 0 bases and J by 4 bases, leaving 11 bases between them. CDR3 region: CASSVGGQSYNEQFF. The CDR3 nucleotides are TGTGCCAGCAGCGTAGGCGGGCAGTCTTACAATGAGCAGTTCTTC.

This chain links TRBV3-1 (or the pseudogene TRBV3-2) with TRBJ2-2; 7 nucleotides match TRBD1. The CDR3 runs to 16 residues. V was pared by 0 bases and J by 8 bases, with 9 bases of the junction left unmatched. Germline loops: CDR1 LGHDT, CDR2 YNNKEL (reference sequence). The CDR3 DNA reads TGTGCCAGCAGCCAAGAAAGGCAGGGGGTAACGGGGGAGCTGTTTTTT. Protein sequence: CASSQERQGVTGELFF.